One sample yielded the 28 T cell receptor beta chains listed below, sequenced in a study of T cell responses to AZD1222 COVID-19 vaccine. Sequencing was performed with immunoSEQ multiplex PCR; in TCRdb, only in-frame clones are kept and a portion is missing. In the table there are some 160,000 clones, more than 75% of which are singletons. This specimen consisted of peripheral blood, obtained 28 days after the second AZD1222 dose. The receptors derive from an adult who received the AZD1222 COVID-19 vaccine.

The chain is built from TRBV19 and TRBJ1-5; D call uncertain. The germline V gene encodes CDR1 LNHDA and CDR2 SQIVND (reference sequence). Trimming stripped 6 bases from V and 2 bases from J, with 8 bases between. There are 13 residues in the CDR3. The CDR3 bases are TGTGCCAGTAGAAGGGAGGGCAATCAGCCCCAGCATTTT. It yields the protein CASRREGNQPQHF.

The chain uses TRBV4-1 and TRBJ1-6; unclear D gene. The CDR3 spans 15 residues. The V end lost 0 bases, the J end lost 8 bases, and 11 bases lay between the germline ends. The germline gives CDR1 MGHRA, CDR2 YSYEKL. In DNA form, the CDR3 reads TGCGCCAGCAGCCAAGATGGGCAGACGGATTCACCCCTCCACTTT. It codes for CASSQDGQTDSPLHF.

The chain joins TRBV7-9 to TRBJ1-1; D gene uncertain. V gave up 5 bases and J gave up 7 bases, with 11 bases separating them. There are 12 residues in the CDR3. In germline, CDR1 is SEHNR, CDR2 FQNEAQ (reference sequence). The CDR3 protein is CASSLEAGEAFF. CDR3 coding DNA: TGTGCCAGCAGCCTCGAGGCGGGTGAAGCTTTCTTT.

The chain links TRBV21-1 to TRBJ1-1. TRBV21-1 is marked as a pseudogene. The CDR3 sequence is 15 residues long. The CDR3 region is CASSKAEGEGTEAFF. The CDR3, as DNA: TGTGCCAGCAGCAAAGCGGAGGGAGAGGGGACTGAAGCTTTCTTT.

CDR3 sequence: CASSQEGGQSYLNYGYTF. As DNA, the CDR3 is TGCGCCAGCAGCCAAGAAGGGGGACAGAGTTATTTAAACTATGGCTACACCTTC. V and J are TRBV4-1 and TRBJ1-2; 7 bases agree with TRBD1. The V gene's germline CDR1 is MGHRA and CDR2 YSYEKL. The V and J ends lost 0 bases and 2 bases, in that order; junction bases with no gene match: 12. The CDR3 contains 18 residues.

The chain couples TRBV7-9 to TRBJ1-2, with 9 positions matching TRBD1. V was clipped by 5 bases and J by 0 bases; unmatched bases: 7. CDR1 and CDR2 from the germline V gene are SEHNR and FQNEAQ (reference sequence). The CDR3 is made up of 16 amino acids. The CDR3 DNA follows: TGTGCCAGCAGCCCCAGTGGGACAGGGACTAACTATGGCTACACCTTC. This translates into CASSPSGTGTNYGYTF. Variable domain in full (rest from reference TRBV7-9 and TRBJ1-2): DTGVSQNPRHKITKRGQNVTFRCDPISEHNRLYWYRQTLGQGPEFLTYFQNEAQLEKSRLLSDRFSAERPKGSFSTLEIQRTEQGDSAMYLCASSPSGTGTNYGYTFGSGTRLTVV.

On this clone itself: The sample carries other DNA sequences with the same CDR3. The chain has TRBV18 and TRBJ2-3; D may be TRBD2 (5 bases). Germline-derived CDR1 and CDR2 are KGHSH and LQKENI. This CDR3 region has 13 residues. Trimming pared 0 bases from V and 4 bases from J, leaving 5 bases between. The CDR3 region is CASSPPGADTQYF. In DNA form, the CDR3 reads TGTGCCAGCTCACCACCCGGGGCAGATACGCAGTATTTT.

The genes are TRBV10-2 and TRBJ1-3, with TRBD1 as a possible D gene (6 bases). CDR3 length equals 15 residues. The germline gives CDR1 WSHSY, CDR2 SAAADI. Trimming took off 6 bases at V and 0 bases at J, with 12 bases between the two ends. In DNA form, the CDR3 reads TGCGCCAGCAGACAGGGATCTATCTCTGGAAACACCATATATTTT. Its translation is CASRQGSISGNTIYF.

The chain recombines TRBV11-2 with TRBJ2-1; 9 nucleotides align to TRBD2. The germline V gene has CDR1 SGHAT and CDR2 FQNNGV. This CDR3 spans 16 amino acids. V was pared by 3 bases and J by 5 bases, with 8 bases of the junction left unmatched. CDR3 loop: CASSFLGLAGNNEQFF. The CDR3, as DNA: TGTGCCAGCAGCTTCCTCGGGCTAGCGGGGAACAATGAGCAGTTCTTC.

The rearrangement uses TRBV6-5 and TRBJ1-1, with D unresolved. CDR3 length: 13 residues. V lost 6 bases to trimming and J lost 0 bases, with 8 bases between them. The V gene's germline CDR1 is MNHEY and CDR2 SVGAGI. The CDR3 bases are TGTGCCAGCAGGCCCCACATGAACACTGAAGCTTTCTTT. Translating gives CASRPHMNTEAFF.

This chain links TRBV9 with TRBJ2-1; 10 nucleotides agree with TRBD2. Trimming took 2 bases from V and 8 from J; bases not matched to a gene: 7. The CDR3 is 15 residues long. CDR1 is SGDLS and CDR2 is YYNGEE in the germline V gene. In nucleotides, the CDR3 is TGTGCCAGCAGCGTCGGGACTAGCGACGCCGATGAGCAGTTCTTC. It encodes CASSVGTSDADEQFF. Full variable domain (outside the CDR3, taken from reference TRBV9 and TRBJ2-1): DSGVTQTPKHLITATGQRVTLRCSPRSGDLSVYWYQQSLDQGLQFLIQYYNGEERAKGNILERFSAQQFPDLHSELNLSSLELGDSALYFCASSVGTSDADEQFFGPGTRLTVL.

V and J are TRBV9 and TRBJ1-1; D unresolved. Germline lookup yields CDR1 SGDLS and CDR2 YYNGEE. The CDR3 runs to 15 residues. V shed 4 bases and J shed 0 bases, with 13 bases lying between them. The CDR3 is CASSLEGSMNTEAFF. The CDR3 DNA is TGTGCCAGCAGCTTAGAAGGGAGTATGAACACTGAAGCTTTCTTT.

This chain links TRBV27 with TRBJ1-5; D is ambiguous. CDR3 length: 16 amino acids. The V end was cut by 4 bases, the J end by 1 base, with 14 bases between. Germline V gene data show CDR1 as MNHEY and CDR2 as SMNVEV (reference sequence). The CDR3 nucleotides read TGTGCCAGCAGTTCCAACCATTTAGGGAGCAATCAGCCCCAGCATTTT. Protein: CASSSNHLGSNQPQHF.

A single count supports this clone. The chain joins TRBV11-2 to TRBJ1-1, with a weak D call TRBD1 (5 bases). This CDR3 has 15 residues. V shed 5 bases and J shed 5 bases, with 18 bases lying between them. The V gene's germline CDR1 is SGHAT and CDR2 FQNNGV. In nucleotides, the CDR3 is TGTGCCAGCAGCCCAAGAGGGGCAGGCGGGACTGAAGCTTTCTTT. Its translation is CASSPRGAGGTEAFF.

The chain has TRBV9 and TRBJ1-1, with D possibly being TRBD1 (6 bases). The CDR3 totals 12 residues. Germline V lookup: CDR1 SGDLS, CDR2 YYNGEE. The V end lost 8 bases, the J end lost 7 bases, and 15 bases lay between the germline ends. This CDR3 is CASSFGGDEAFF. The DNA for the CDR3 is TGTGCCAGTAGCTTCGGGGGCGATGAAGCTTTCTTT.

The chain joins TRBV2 to TRBJ1-3, with unresolved D. V was shortened by 6 bases and J by 4 bases, with 4 bases between the two germline ends. The CDR3 length is 11 residues. Per the germline V gene, CDR1 is SNHLY and CDR2 is FYNNEI. The CDR3 coding sequence is TGTGCCAGCAGACAGGGAAACACCATATATTTT. This encodes CASRQGNTIYF.

The chain couples TRBV19 to TRBJ1-1; D gene unclear. CDR1 is LNHDA and CDR2 is SQIVND in the germline V gene (reference sequence). This CDR3 is built from 15 residues. V shed 6 bases and J shed 1 base, with 15 bases lying between them. In nucleotides, the CDR3 is TGTGCCAGTAGCCCCCAGAGGAGGAGGAACACTGAAGCTTTCTTT. Protein: CASSPQRRRNTEAFF.

V is TRBV19 and J is TRBJ2-7, with 7 bases lining up with TRBD1. V was clipped by 1 base and J by 7 bases; unmatched bases: 7. CDR1 LNHDA and CDR2 SQIVND come from the germline V gene (reference sequence). CDR3 size: 14 residues. The CDR3 DNA reads as TGTGCCAGTAGTATAGGGACAGGCCATCGTGAGCAGTACTTC. Protein sequence: CASSIGTGHREQYF.

On this clone itself: One junction end does not reproduce the germline sequence, and a read error may be involved. The chain couples TRBV10-3 to TRBJ2-7; no definite D call. Germline V lookup: CDR1 ENHRY, CDR2 SYGVKD. CDR3 length equals 15 residues. CDR3 nucleotides: TGTGCCATCAGTGAGTCGACCCTTTCCTCCAACGAGCAGTACTTC. Its protein is CAISESTLSSNEQYF.

V is TRBV6-5 and J is TRBJ1-4; D call uncertain. Germline CDR1 MNHEY, CDR2 SVGAGI. V lost 7 bases to trimming and J lost 5 bases, with 11 bases between them. This CDR3 contains 13 residues. Here the CDR3 DNA reads TGTGCCAGCAAGGGAGCCTTAAATGAAAAACTGTTTTTT. Translation gives CASKGALNEKLFF.

The chain combines TRBV7-2 with TRBJ2-2; TRBD2 aligns across 14 bases. The trim removed 5 bases at V and 4 bases at J, leaving 9 bases unmatched. The CDR3 runs to 18 residues. Looked up from germline, CDR1 is SGHTA and CDR2 is FQGNSA. This chain's CDR3 is CASSGRTSGGRGTGELFF. DNA of the CDR3: TGTGCCAGCAGCGGCCGGACTAGCGGGGGGCGGGGCACCGGGGAGCTGTTTTTT.

CDR3 nucleotide sequence: TGTGCCAGCAGTAGAACAGGTCCTCGGCAGACCCAGTACTTC. This codes for CASSRTGPRQTQYF. This chain links TRBV27 with TRBJ2-5, with a possible D match to TRBD1 (5 bases). V was cut by 5 bases and J by 6 bases, with 16 bases left in between. This CDR3 has 14 residues. Germline CDR1 and CDR2: MNHEY and SMNVEV (reference sequence).

J is TRBJ1-4 and V is TRBV7-2, with 9 bases aligning to TRBD1. Trimming cost V 1 base and J 3 bases; bases outside gene matches: 6. The CDR3 totals 17 residues. CDR1 SGHTA and CDR2 FQGNSA come from the germline V gene. The CDR3 DNA reads TGTGCCAGCAGCTTAGTGAACAGGGGGCTCTCTAATGAAAAACTGTTTTTT. Its translation is CASSLVNRGLSNEKLFF.

The chain carries TRBV9 and TRBJ2-1; TRBD2 might be the D (6 bases). Trimming removed 1 base at V and 5 bases at J, with 13 bases between. CDR3 length equals 15 residues. CDR1 and CDR2 from the germline V gene are SGDLS and YYNGEE. The CDR3 nucleotides read TGTGCCAGCAGCGTAAGGGCTGCGGGGAACAATGAGCAGTTCTTC. Translated: CASSVRAAGNNEQFF. Full variable domain (missing parts from reference TRBV9 and TRBJ2-1): DSGVTQTPKHLITATGQRVTLRCSPRSGDLSVYWYQQSLDQGLQFLIQYYNGEERAKGNILERFSAQQFPDLHSELNLSSLELGDSALYFCASSVRAAGNNEQFFGPGTRLTVL.

This chain links TRBV5-6 with TRBJ1-6, with D hard to call. CDR3 size: 15 residues. The germline gives CDR1 SGHDT, CDR2 YYEEEE. V dropped 0 bases and J dropped 0 bases, with 4 bases sitting between them. The CDR3 region is CASSLGSSYNSPLHF. As DNA, the CDR3 is TGTGCCAGCAGCTTGGGGAGCTCCTATAATTCACCCCTCCACTTT.

This clone occurred once. A junction end diverges from the germline sequence, so it may reflect a read error. The chain has TRBV27 and TRBJ1-5, with 7 bases aligning to TRBD1. The CDR3 is 14 residues long. Germline CDR1 and CDR2: MNHEY and SMNVEV (reference sequence). The CDR3 loop is CASSLVGGNQPQHF. CDR3 sequence (DNA): TGTGCCAGCAGTTTGGTAGGGGGCAACCAGCCCCAGCATTTT.

V usage is TRBV15 and J usage is TRBJ2-3; 15 positions agree with TRBD2. This CDR3 contains 17 residues. V was pared by 4 bases and J by 6 bases, with 8 bases of the junction left unmatched. Germline CDR1 and CDR2: LNHNV and YYDKDF (reference sequence). CDR3 DNA sequence: TGTGCCACCAGCACCGGACTAGCGGGGGGGCTTGCGGATACGCAGTATTTT. Encoded protein: CATSTGLAGGLADTQYF.

This clone turned up a few times. The J gene is TRBJ1-1, the V gene TRBV5-1; 9 nucleotides agree with TRBD1. The CDR3 covers 15 residues. Germline CDR1 SGHRS, CDR2 YFSETQ. J gave up 0 bases and V 4 bases, and 4 bases lay outside the gene matches. The CDR3 DNA is TGCGCCAGCAGCATAGGGACAGGGATGAACACTGAAGCTTTCTTT. Protein product: CASSIGTGMNTEAFF.